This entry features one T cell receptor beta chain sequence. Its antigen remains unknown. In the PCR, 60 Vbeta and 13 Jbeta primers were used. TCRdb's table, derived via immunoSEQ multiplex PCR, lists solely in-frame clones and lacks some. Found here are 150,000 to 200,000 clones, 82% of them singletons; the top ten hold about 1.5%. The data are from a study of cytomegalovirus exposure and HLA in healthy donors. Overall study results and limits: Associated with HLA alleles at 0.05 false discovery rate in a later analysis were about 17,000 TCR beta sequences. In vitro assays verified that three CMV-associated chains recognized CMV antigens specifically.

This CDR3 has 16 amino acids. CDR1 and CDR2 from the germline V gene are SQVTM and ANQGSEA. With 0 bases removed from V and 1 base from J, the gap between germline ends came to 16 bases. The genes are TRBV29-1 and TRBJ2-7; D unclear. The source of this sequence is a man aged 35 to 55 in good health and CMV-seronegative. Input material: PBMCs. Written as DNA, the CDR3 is TGCAGCGTTGAAGATCTGGTTCCCAGCGAGTCCTACGAGCAGTACTTC. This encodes CSVEDLVPSESYEQYF.